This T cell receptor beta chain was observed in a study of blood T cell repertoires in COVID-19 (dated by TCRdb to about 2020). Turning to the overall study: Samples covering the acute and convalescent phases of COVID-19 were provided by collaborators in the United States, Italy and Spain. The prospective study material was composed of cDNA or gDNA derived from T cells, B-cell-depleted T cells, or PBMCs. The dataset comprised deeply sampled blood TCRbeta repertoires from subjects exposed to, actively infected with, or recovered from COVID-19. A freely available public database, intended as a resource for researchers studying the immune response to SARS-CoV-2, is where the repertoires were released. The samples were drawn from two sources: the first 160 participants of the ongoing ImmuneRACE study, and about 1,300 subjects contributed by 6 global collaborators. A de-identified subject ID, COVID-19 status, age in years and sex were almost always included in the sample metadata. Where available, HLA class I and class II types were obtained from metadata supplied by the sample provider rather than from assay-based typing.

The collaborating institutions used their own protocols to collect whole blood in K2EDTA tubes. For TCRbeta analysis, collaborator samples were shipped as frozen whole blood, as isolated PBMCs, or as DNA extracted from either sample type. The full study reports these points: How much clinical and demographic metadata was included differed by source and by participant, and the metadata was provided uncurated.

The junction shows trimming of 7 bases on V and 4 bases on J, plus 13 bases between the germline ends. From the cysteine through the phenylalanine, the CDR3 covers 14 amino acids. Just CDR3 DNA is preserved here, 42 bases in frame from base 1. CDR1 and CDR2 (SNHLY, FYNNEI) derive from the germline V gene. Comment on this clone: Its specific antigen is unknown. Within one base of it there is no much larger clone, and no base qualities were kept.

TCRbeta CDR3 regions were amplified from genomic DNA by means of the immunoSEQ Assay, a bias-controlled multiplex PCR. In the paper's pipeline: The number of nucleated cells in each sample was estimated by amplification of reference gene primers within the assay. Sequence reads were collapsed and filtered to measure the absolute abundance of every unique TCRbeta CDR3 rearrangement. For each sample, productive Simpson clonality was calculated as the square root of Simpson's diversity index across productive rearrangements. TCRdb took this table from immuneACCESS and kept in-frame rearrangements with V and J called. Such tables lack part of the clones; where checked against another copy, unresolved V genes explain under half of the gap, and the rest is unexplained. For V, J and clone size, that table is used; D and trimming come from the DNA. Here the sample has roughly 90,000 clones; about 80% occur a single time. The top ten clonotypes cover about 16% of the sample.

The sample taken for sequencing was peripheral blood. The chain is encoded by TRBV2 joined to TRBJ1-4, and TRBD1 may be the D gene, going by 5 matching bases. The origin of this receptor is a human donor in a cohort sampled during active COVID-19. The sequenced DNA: TGTGCCAGCACAGGGCAGATGATTAATGAAAAACTGTTTTTT. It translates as CASTGQMINEKLFF.